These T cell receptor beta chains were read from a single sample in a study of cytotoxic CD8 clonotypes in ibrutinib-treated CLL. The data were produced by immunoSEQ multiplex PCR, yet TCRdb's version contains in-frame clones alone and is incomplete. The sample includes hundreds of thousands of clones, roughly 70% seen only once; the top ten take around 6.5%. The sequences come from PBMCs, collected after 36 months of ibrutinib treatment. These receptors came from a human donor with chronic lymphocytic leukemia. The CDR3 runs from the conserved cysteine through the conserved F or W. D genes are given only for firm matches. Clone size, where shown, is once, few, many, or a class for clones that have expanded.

CDR3: CSVEPGGENTEAFF
DNA: TGCAGCGTTGAACCCGGGGGAGAGAACACTGAAGCTTTCTTT
D: .
J: TRBJ1-1
size: .
V: TRBV29-1

CDR3: CASSQVPSGAYEQYF
DNA: TGCGCCAGCAGCCAAGTTCCTAGCGGGGCCTACGAGCAGTACTTC
D: TRBD2
J: TRBJ2-7
size: .
V: TRBV4-1

CDR3: CASRWAGTQSNSPLHF
DNA: TGCGCCAGCAGATGGGCCGGGACACAGTCTAATTCACCCCTCCACTTT
D: .
J: TRBJ1-6
size: few
V: TRBV5-1

CDR3: CASTVSSTDTQYF
DNA: TGTGCCAGCACCGTGTCTAGCACAGATACGCAGTATTTT
D: .
J: TRBJ2-3
size: .
V: TRBV2

CDR3: CASSLAQQGPQHF
DNA: TGTGCCAGCAGCCTCGCACAACAGGGGCCCCAGCATTTT
D: .
J: TRBJ1-5
size: .
V: TRBV5-6

CDR3: CASSPSLGDTEAFF
DNA: TGTGCCAGCTCACCGAGCCTCGGGGACACTGAAGCTTTCTTT
D: .
J: TRBJ1-1
size: few
V: TRBV18

CDR3: CASSEETRGPQETQYF
DNA: TGCGCCAGCAGTGAGGAGACCAGGGGTCCCCAAGAGACCCAGTACTTC
D: .
J: TRBJ2-5
size: few
V: TRBV10-2

CDR3: CATSREGGGSSDEQFF
DNA: TGTGCCACCAGCAGAGAGGGAGGCGGGTCATCGGATGAGCAGTTCTTC
D: .
J: TRBJ2-1
size: .
V: TRBV15

CDR3: CASRASYNEQFF
DNA: TGCGCCAGCAGGGCATCCTACAATGAGCAGTTCTTC
D: .
J: TRBJ2-1
size: .
V: TRBV5-1

CDR3: CASSEGTGYSTDTQYF
DNA: TGTGCCAGCAGCGAGGGGACAGGCTATAGCACAGATACGCAGTATTTT
D: TRBD1
J: TRBJ2-3
size: few
V: TRBV9

CDR3: CASSFSWGAKNIQYF
DNA: TGCGCCAGCAGCTTCAGTTGGGGAGCCAAAAACATTCAGTACTTC
D: .
J: TRBJ2-4
size: .
V: TRBV5-1

CDR3: CASSSGPFSGNTIYF
DNA: TGTGCCAGCAGCTCGGGACCCTTCTCTGGAAACACCATATATTTT
D: .
J: TRBJ1-3
size: .
V: TRBV7-3

CDR3: CATSRGGKGTPSNNSPLHF
DNA: TGTGCCACCAGCAGAGGGGGCAAAGGGACGCCGAGCAATAATTCACCCCTCCACTTT
D: .
J: TRBJ1-6
size: .
V: TRBV15

CDR3: CASSVGGAGNTIYF
DNA: TGTGCCAGCAGCGTAGGGGGCGCAGGGAACACCATATATTTT
D: .
J: TRBJ1-3
size: once
V: TRBV9

CDR3: CASSLTAKNTGELFF
DNA: TGCGCCAGCAGCTTGACAGCAAAGAACACCGGGGAGCTGTTTTTT
D: .
J: TRBJ2-2
size: .
V: TRBV5-1

CDR3: CASSQDEQAGYEQYF
DNA: TGTGCCAGCAGCCAAGACGAGCAGGCTGGCTACGAGCAGTACTTC
D: .
J: TRBJ2-7
size: .
V: TRBV4-2

CDR3: CASGFSYEQYF
DNA: TGTGCCAGCGGGTTTTCCTACGAGCAGTACTTC
D: .
J: TRBJ2-7
size: .
V: TRBV6-5

CDR3: CASSKAGITRNQPQHF
DNA: TGTGCCAGCAGCAAAGCAGGGATAACTCGCAATCAGCCCCAGCATTTT
D: .
J: TRBJ1-5
size: .
V: TRBV21-1

CDR3: CASSSPGETQYF
DNA: TGTGCCAGCAGTTCCCCTGGGGAGACCCAGTACTTC
D: .
J: TRBJ2-5
size: .
V: TRBV6-5

CDR3: CASSLRGAGNTGELFF
DNA: TGCGCCAGCAGCTTACGTGGAGCGGGGAACACCGGGGAGCTGTTTTTT
D: .
J: TRBJ2-2
size: .
V: TRBV5-1

CDR3: CASSPTSGVTGELFF
DNA: TGTGCCAGCAGCCCGACTAGCGGGGTTACCGGGGAGCTGTTTTTT
D: TRBD2
J: TRBJ2-2
size: few
V: TRBV5-8

CDR3: CASSNSGGRYTF
DNA: TGTGCCAGCAGTAACTCAGGGGGCCGCTACACCTTC
D: TRBD1
J: TRBJ1-2
size: .
V: TRBV6-5

CDR3: CASSRRGLQTTFQETQYF
DNA: TGTGCCAGCAGCAGGAGGGGACTACAAACTACCTTCCAAGAGACCCAGTACTTC
D: TRBD2
J: TRBJ2-5
size: .
V: TRBV5-6

CDR3: CASSEPYEQYF
DNA: TGTGCCAGCAGTGAGCCCTACGAGCAGTACTTC
D: .
J: TRBJ2-7
size: .
V: TRBV6-1

CDR3: CASSPKTSSISYEQYF
DNA: TGTGCCAGCAGCCCTAAGACTAGCTCAATATCCTACGAGCAGTACTTC
D: TRBD2
J: TRBJ2-7
size: .
V: TRBV13

CDR3: CASSQDTYRGEETQYF
DNA: TGTGCCAGCAGCCAAGACACATACAGGGGGGAAGAGACCCAGTACTTC
D: TRBD1
J: TRBJ2-5
size: .
V: TRBV4-2

CDR3: CASSPGLVFTGELFF
DNA: TGTGCCAGCAGTCCGGGACTAGTGTTCACCGGGGAGCTGTTTTTT
D: TRBD2
J: TRBJ2-2
size: .
V: TRBV27

CDR3: CASSRETGSGANVLTF
DNA: TGTGCCAGCAGCCGGGAAACAGGGTCTGGCGCCAACGTCCTGACTTTC
D: .
J: TRBJ2-6
size: .
V: TRBV5-5

CDR3: CASRRGLAATDTQYF
DNA: TGTGCCAGCAGGCGGGGACTAGCGGCCACAGATACGCAGTATTTT
D: TRBD2
J: TRBJ2-3
size: few
V: TRBV2

CDR3: CASRTRGANEQYF
DNA: TGTGCCAGCAGGACGCGGGGGGCAAACGAGCAGTACTTC
D: TRBD2
J: TRBJ2-7
size: few
V: TRBV6-5

CDR3: CASSLSPGTGVDTGELFF
DNA: TGTGCCAGCAGCTTATCCCCTGGGACAGGGGTTGACACCGGGGAGCTGTTTTTT
D: TRBD1
J: TRBJ2-2
size: .
V: TRBV7-3

CDR3: CASSLGGVTTDTQYF
DNA: TGTGCCAGCAGCTTAGGAGGGGTCACCACAGATACGCAGTATTTT
D: .
J: TRBJ2-3
size: .
V: TRBV13

CDR3: CATRLRDLPDTQYF
DNA: TGTGCCACCCGGTTGCGCGACCTCCCAGATACGCAGTATTTT
D: .
J: TRBJ2-3
size: .
V: TRBV5-5

CDR3: CASRLTGNGEAFF
DNA: TGCGCCAGCAGGCTAACAGGGAATGGTGAAGCTTTCTTT
D: .
J: TRBJ1-1
size: .
V: TRBV5-1

CDR3: CASSLTQNTEAFF
DNA: TGTGCCAGCAGCTTAACTCAGAACACTGAAGCTTTCTTT
D: .
J: TRBJ1-1
size: .
V: TRBV7-9

CDR3: CASSLKGQGSSLAYEQYF
DNA: TGTGCCAGCAGCTTGAAGGGACAGGGGTCCTCCTTAGCCTACGAGCAGTACTTC
D: TRBD1
J: TRBJ2-7
size: .
V: TRBV5-4

CDR3: CASSLAWSLGRMNTEAFF
DNA: TGTGCCAGCAGCTTAGCCTGGTCGTTAGGCAGAATGAACACTGAAGCTTTCTTT
D: .
J: TRBJ1-1
size: .
V: TRBV7-8

CDR3: CASSHRQTYEQYF
DNA: TGTGCCAGTAGTCACAGGCAAACCTACGAGCAGTACTTC
D: .
J: TRBJ2-7
size: .
V: TRBV19

CDR3: CASSPRTGLTGELFF
DNA: TGTGCCAGCAGCCCCCGGACAGGGCTCACCGGGGAGCTGTTTTTT
D: TRBD1
J: TRBJ2-2
size: few
V: TRBV7-6

CDR3: CASSLHENYGYTF
DNA: TGTGCCAGCAGTCTTCACGAGAACTATGGCTACACCTTC
D: .
J: TRBJ1-2
size: .
V: TRBV27

CDR3: CSASTGLDEQYF
DNA: TGCAGCGCATCTACAGGGTTGGACGAGCAGTACTTC
D: .
J: TRBJ2-7
size: few
V: TRBV29-1

CDR3: CASSSRTGTSGNTIYF
DNA: TGTGCCAGCAGCTCCCGGACAGGGACCTCTGGAAACACCATATATTTT
D: TRBD1
J: TRBJ1-3
size: .
V: TRBV11-2

CDR3: CASSSKPQGAGSNQPQHF
DNA: TGTGCCAGCAGTTCCAAACCACAGGGAGCGGGAAGCAATCAGCCCCAGCATTTT
D: .
J: TRBJ1-5
size: .
V: TRBV28

CDR3: CASRDTGTGAYEQYF
DNA: TGCGCCAGCAGGGACACCGGGACAGGGGCCTACGAGCAGTACTTC
D: TRBD1
J: TRBJ2-7
size: once
V: TRBV5-1

CDR3: CASKRSAGDTQYF
DNA: TGTGCCAGCAAAAGGTCAGCGGGGGATACGCAGTATTTT
D: TRBD2
J: TRBJ2-3
size: .
V: TRBV2

CDR3: CASSYSPSYEQYF
DNA: TGTGCCAGCAGTTACTCGCCCTCCTACGAGCAGTACTTC
D: .
J: TRBJ2-7
size: .
V: TRBV6-6

CDR3: CASSGRGRRDSPLHF
DNA: TGTGCCAGCAGCGGGCGAGGCCGACGAGATTCACCCCTCCACTTT
D: .
J: TRBJ1-6
size: .
V: TRBV2

CDR3: CAISESPGRTEAFF
DNA: TGTGCCATCAGTGAGTCCCCAGGGAGAACTGAAGCTTTCTTT
D: .
J: TRBJ1-1
size: .
V: TRBV10-3

CDR3: CASSSGRDRGRSYNSPLHF
DNA: TGTGCCAGCAGCTCTGGCCGGGACAGGGGGCGTAGCTATAATTCACCCCTCCACTTT
D: TRBD1
J: TRBJ1-6
size: few
V: TRBV9

CDR3: CASSLVPRSRGSYNSPLHF
DNA: TGCGCCAGCAGCTTGGTTCCCAGGAGCCGGGGGTCCTATAATTCACCCCTCCACTTT
D: .
J: TRBJ1-6
size: once
V: TRBV5-1

CDR3: CASSLSAAGGYTF
DNA: TGTGCCAGCAGCTTATCTGCAGCGGGAGGCTACACCTTC
D: .
J: TRBJ1-2
size: .
V: TRBV7-2

CDR3: CASKGPGGNTDTQYF
DNA: TGTGCCAGTAAAGGACCCGGGGGGAACACAGATACGCAGTATTTT
D: TRBD2
J: TRBJ2-3
size: .
V: TRBV11-2

CDR3: CASSLSTVPPYEQYF
DNA: TGTGCCAGCAGCCTATCGACAGTTCCCCCCTACGAGCAGTACTTC
D: .
J: TRBJ2-7
size: .
V: TRBV7-3

CDR3: CASSLGGHYGYTF
DNA: TGTGCCAGCAGCTTAGGTGGACACTATGGCTACACCTTC
D: .
J: TRBJ1-2
size: few
V: TRBV11-2

CDR3: CASSALAGGYNEQFF
DNA: TGTGCCAGCAGCGCTTTGGCGGGGGGCTACAATGAGCAGTTCTTC
D: TRBD2
J: TRBJ2-1
size: .
V: TRBV9